Sequencing of this T cell receptor (beta chain) was carried out in a study of cytomegalovirus exposure and HLA in healthy donors. The germline CDR1 and CDR2 sequences are GTSNPN and SVGIG (reference sequence). The V gene lost 0 bases and the J gene lost 4 bases, with 7 bases spanning the gap. This CDR3 contains 13 residues. The 120-subject validation cohort, separate from the roughly 700-subject first cohort, included the donors. Comments on this clone: Its antigen is unknown.

TCRdb keeps only in-frame clones here, not all; method: immunoSEQ multiplex PCR. This sample carries some 170,000 clones, about 82% of them seen once, and the ten largest clones take about 2.3%. Findings of the study overall: Most sequenced TCRs were rare (though some public TCRs occurred in many donors). It was reportedly the case that the classifier diagnosed cytomegalovirus status with high specificity and sensitivity. The study put around 180 TCR beta chains on its list as cytomegalovirus-associated.

J is TRBJ2-4 and V is TRBV30; D ambiguous. This TCR came from a man younger than 40 in good health and CMV-seropositive. Material: PBMCs. The DNA of the CDR3 is TGTGCCTGGAGTGTACTTCCGAAAAACATTCAGTACTTC. The encoded protein is CAWSVLPKNIQYF.